These 27 T cell receptor beta chains were all obtained from the same sample, sequenced in a study of T cell responses to AZD1222 COVID-19 vaccine. TCRdb keeps only in-frame clones here, not all; method: immunoSEQ multiplex PCR. The sample consists of tens of thousands of clones, 75% to 90% of them appearing once. This material consisted of peripheral blood, taken 28 days after the second AZD1222 dose. These receptors originate from an adult who received the AZD1222 COVID-19 vaccine.

The chain uses TRBV28 and TRBJ1-5, with 9 positions matching TRBD1. The CDR3 length is 15 residues. Germline-derived CDR1 and CDR2 are MDHEN and SYDVKM. The junction had 5 bases not matched to a gene; V was cut back by 5 bases and J by 3 bases. The CDR3 sequence is CASSSGTGHNQPQHF. CDR3 bases: TGTGCCAGCAGTAGCGGGACAGGGCACAATCAGCCCCAGCATTTT.

This rearrangement joins TRBV19 to TRBJ1-5; D unresolved. This CDR3 region has 15 residues. Germline V gene data show CDR1 as LNHDA and CDR2 as SQIVND (reference sequence). V gave up 3 bases and J gave up 0 bases, with 9 bases separating them. CDR3 residues: CASSIWGSSNQPQHF. Here the CDR3 DNA reads TGTGCCAGTAGTATCTGGGGATCTAGCAATCAGCCCCAGCATTTT.

V gene TRBV10-3 combines with J gene TRBJ1-6; 7 bases map to TRBD1. The CDR3 is 17 amino acids. Trimming at V came to 5 bases and at J to 1 base, leaving 8 bases not matched to a gene. Per germline, CDR1 ENHRY and CDR2 SYGVKD. The DNA of the CDR3 is TGTGCCATCAGTAGACAGGGAGTAATTTCCTATAATTCACCCCTCCACTTT. It encodes CAISRQGVISYNSPLHF.

This chain joins TRBV6-1 and TRBJ2-2; D might be TRBD2 (6 bases). The germline gives CDR1 MNHNS, CDR2 SASEGT. V was cut by 1 base and J by 6 bases, with 9 bases left in between. This CDR3 is built from 14 residues. The CDR3 loop reads CASSEGGEAGELFF. CDR3 bases: TGTGCCAGCAGTGAAGGGGGGGAGGCCGGGGAGCTGTTTTTT.

The chain couples TRBV30 to TRBJ2-7, with D uncertain. The CDR3 loop spans 12 amino acids. Trimming stripped 2 bases from V and 6 bases from J, with 11 bases between. Germline CDR1 and CDR2: GTSNPN and SVGIG (reference sequence). This CDR3 is CAWSRDMGEQYF. The CDR3 DNA reads as TGTGCCTGGAGTCGCGACATGGGCGAGCAGTACTTC.

This clone appeared once. The rearrangement joins TRBV19 to TRBJ1-1, with D perhaps TRBD1 (5 bases). The CDR3 totals 14 residues. V lost 3 bases, J lost 3 bases, and 11 bases lay in between. Germline V gives CDR1 LNHDA, CDR2 SQIVND (reference sequence). CDR3 nucleotide sequence: TGTGCCAGTAGTATCTTCAGGGAGGACACTGAAGCTTTCTTT. The encoded protein is CASSIFREDTEAFF.

The genes are TRBV24-1 and TRBJ1-1, with unresolved D. V was cut by 2 bases and J by 3 bases, with 9 bases left in between. Germline V CDR1 and CDR2: KGHDR, SFDVKD. The CDR3 is made up of 14 amino acids. CDR3 sequence: CATSDSDGYTEAFF. Written as DNA, the CDR3 is TGTGCCACCAGTGATTCGGACGGCTACACTGAAGCTTTCTTT.

This chain links TRBV21-1 with TRBJ2-2; the listed D gene, TRBD2, was not tested against the DNA. TRBV21-1 is tagged as a pseudogene. CDR3 length equals 12 residues. CDR3 sequence reads: CAPYAGVRELFF. In DNA form, the CDR3 reads TGTGCCCCATACGCCGGGGTGAGGGAGCTGTTTTTT.

The genes are TRBV9 and TRBJ1-2; 8 bases are shared with TRBD1. J lost 3 bases, V lost 3 bases, and 7 bases had no gene match. This CDR3 region has 15 residues. The germline V gene encodes CDR1 SGDLS and CDR2 YYNGEE. The CDR3 DNA follows: TGTGCCAGCAGCGCAGCACCGGGACAGGACTATGGCTACACCTTC. The encoded protein is CASSAAPGQDYGYTF. The variable domain in full, completed from reference TRBV9 and TRBJ1-2, reads DSGVTQTPKHLITATGQRVTLRCSPRSGDLSVYWYQQSLDQGLQFLIQYYNGEERAKGNILERFSAQQFPDLHSELNLSSLELGDSALYFCASSAAPGQDYGYTFGSGTRLTVV.

This clone was recorded only once. This sequence joins TRBV19 and TRBJ1-5; unclear D gene. This CDR3 spans 14 amino acids. The germline V gene encodes CDR1 LNHDA and CDR2 SQIVND (reference sequence). Trimming left V 2 bases short and J 9 bases short, with 14 bases between. The CDR3 protein is CASSITDPGRPQHF. In nucleotides, the CDR3 is TGTGCCAGTAGTATAACAGACCCGGGCCGGCCCCAGCATTTT. The entire variable domain, with the rest obtained from reference TRBV19 and TRBJ1-5, is as follows: DGGITQSPKYLFRKEGQNVTLSCEQNLNHDAMYWYRQDPGQGLRLIYYSQIVNDFQKGDIAEGYSVSREKKESFPLTVTSAQKNPTAFYLCASSITDPGRPQHFGDGTRLSIL.

The chain links TRBV29-1 to TRBJ1-5; 7 bases line up with TRBD1. The V and J ends lost 6 bases and 3 bases, in that order; junction bases with no gene match: 11. Germline V gene sequence: CDR1 SQVTM, CDR2 ANQGSEA. The CDR3 runs 15 residues. For the CDR3, the DNA is TGCAGCGTGAACACTGCCCAGGGGGACAATCAGCCCCAGCATTTT. Residues: CSVNTAQGDNQPQHF.

Remarks on this clone: Germline is not matched at one junction end, which may reflect a read error. The chain employs TRBV19 and TRBJ1-1; TRBD1 might be the D (6 bases). The germline CDR1 and CDR2 sequences are LNHDA and SQIVND (reference sequence). The CDR3 sequence is 15 residues long. The DNA of the CDR3 is TGTGCCAGTAGTGCAGCGGGGGCTGGGAACCCTGAAGCTTTCTTT. Its protein product is CASSAAGAGNPEAFF.

The chain recombines TRBV21-1 with TRBJ1-4; TRBD1 is the table's D call, not checked against the DNA. TRBV21-1 is an annotated pseudogene. The CDR3 has 18 residues. DNA for the CDR3: TGTGCCAGCAGCAAGAAGTATGTAGGGGGTTCAACTAATGAAAAACTGTTTTTT. It yields the protein CASSKKYVGGSTNEKLFF.

The chain recombines TRBV5-1 with TRBJ2-7; D uncertain. Trimming took off 2 bases at V and 6 bases at J, with 12 bases between the two ends. The length of the CDR3 is 13 residues. Germline-derived CDR1 and CDR2 are SGHRS and YFSETQ. CDR3 protein: CASSFGPLGEQYF. The CDR3 nucleotides are TGCGCCAGCAGCTTCGGGCCTTTGGGCGAGCAGTACTTC.

This chain connects TRBV15 to TRBJ2-2, with 8 bases that match TRBD1. The CDR3 contains 15 residues. After removal of 4 bases from V and 5 bases from J, the junction contained 6 bases not matched to a gene. In germline, CDR1 is LNHNV, CDR2 YYDKDF (reference sequence). The CDR3 loop reads CATSNRRQGTGELFF. DNA for the CDR3: TGTGCCACCAGCAACCGACGACAGGGGACCGGGGAGCTGTTTTTT.

V and J are TRBV14 and TRBJ1-3; 10 bases are a match to TRBD1. The length of the CDR3 is 16 residues. Germline-derived CDR1 and CDR2 are SGHDN and FVKESK. The V segment lost 3 bases and the J segment 2 bases; nucleotides outside the gene matches: 4. The CDR3 DNA reads TGTGCCAGCAGCCACGACAGGGGGCTTACTGGAAACACCATATATTTT. Encoded protein: CASSHDRGLTGNTIYF.

The rearrangement uses TRBV28 and TRBJ1-2, with no clear D. This CDR3 comprises 14 residues. The V gene lost 7 bases and the J gene lost 4 bases, with 16 bases spanning the gap. CDR1 is MDHEN, CDR2 SYDVKM, per germline. CDR3 amino acids: CASTLAVGSYGYTF. The CDR3 DNA sequence: TGTGCCAGCACCCTCGCTGTGGGGAGCTATGGCTACACCTTC.

The chain combines TRBV2 with TRBJ1-4, with TRBD1 as a possible D gene (5 bases). Trimming pared 2 bases from V and 7 bases from J, leaving 17 bases between. Germline assignment: CDR1 SNHLY and CDR2 FYNNEI. The CDR3 has 16 residues. This chain's CDR3 is CASSEFKSGESEKLFF. The CDR3 region has the DNA TGTGCCAGCAGTGAATTCAAGTCGGGGGAGAGTGAAAAACTGTTTTTT.

The chain uses TRBV28 and TRBJ1-1; D is possibly TRBD1 (5 bases). The germline V and J ends were trimmed by 8 bases and 4 bases, with 14 bases remaining between them. The V gene's germline CDR1 is MDHEN and CDR2 SYDVKM. The CDR3 spans 13 residues. The CDR3 spells CASLKGAVTEAFF. CDR3 in DNA: TGTGCCAGCCTAAAAGGGGCGGTCACTGAAGCTTTCTTT.

The V gene is TRBV18, the J gene TRBJ1-4; 9 bases match TRBD1. V shed 3 bases, J shed 14 bases, and the junction held 10 bases outside the gene matches. This CDR3 contains 14 residues. Germline CDR1 KGHSH, CDR2 LQKENI. CDR3 loop: CASSPSGQGIYLFF. CDR3 bases: TGTGCCAGCTCACCCTCGGGACAGGGAATTTATCTGTTTTTT.

The chain is built from TRBV27 and TRBJ1-6; no definite D call. V gave up 6 bases and J gave up 1 base, with 10 bases separating them. The CDR3 runs to 15 residues. CDR1 and CDR2 from the germline V gene are MNHEY and SMNVEV (reference sequence). In nucleotides, the CDR3 is TGTGCCAGCAGGCAGGATCAATCCTATAATTCACCCCTCCACTTT. Its translation is CASRQDQSYNSPLHF.

The chain uses TRBV19 and TRBJ1-2; 7 bases align to TRBD1. Unmatched junction bases numbered 8, after V lost 6 bases and J lost 7 bases. The CDR3 totals 13 residues. Germline assignment: CDR1 LNHDA and CDR2 SQIVND (reference sequence). The CDR3 DNA reads as TGTGCCAGTAGCTTTGACAGGGTCTCTGGCTACACCTTC. It is translated as CASSFDRVSGYTF.

This rearrangement joins TRBV28 to TRBJ1-1; perhaps TRBD1 as D (6 bases). Looked up from germline, CDR1 is MDHEN and CDR2 is SYDVKM. The ends were cut back, 7 bases at V and 5 bases at J, with 11 bases in the middle. The CDR3 runs 12 residues. Here the CDR3 DNA reads TGTGCCAGCAAAGGAAGGGGGACTGAAGCTTTCTTT. It is translated as CASKGRGTEAFF.

This chain links TRBV5-1 with TRBJ1-1, with 7 bases aligning to TRBD1. The length of the CDR3 is 12 residues. Germline trimming cut 4 bases from V and 6 bases from J; bases unmatched to any gene: 3. The V gene's germline CDR1 is SGHRS and CDR2 YFSETQ. The CDR3 DNA reads as TGCGCCAGCAGCCAAGGGGGCTCTGAAGCTTTCTTT. Translation gives CASSQGGSEAFF.

This chain uses TRBV6-5 with TRBJ1-1; D gene unclear. This CDR3 contains 13 residues. The germline gives CDR1 MNHEY, CDR2 SVGAGI. The germline V and J ends were trimmed by 6 bases and 3 bases, with 11 bases remaining between them. CDR3 residues: CASSRIGDTEAFF. The CDR3 nucleotides read TGTGCCAGCAGCCGGATTGGGGACACTGAAGCTTTCTTT.

CDR3: CASGPTGVNEQFF. For the CDR3, the DNA is TGTGCTAGTGGCCCTACAGGGGTTAATGAGCAGTTCTTC. This rearrangement joins TRBV12-5 to TRBJ2-1, with 7 bases aligning to TRBD1. This CDR3 has 13 residues. The trim removed 6 bases at V and 7 bases at J, leaving 6 bases unmatched. Germline lookup yields CDR1 LGHNT and CDR2 FRNRAP.

The CDR3 sequence is CASSPFTAGSGWTEAFF. Here the CDR3 DNA reads TGTGCCAGCTCACCCTTTACAGCAGGGTCGGGATGGACTGAAGCTTTCTTT. The chain is built from TRBV18 and TRBJ1-1; D might be TRBD1 (5 bases). Between the trimmed V and J ends, which lost 3 bases and 5 bases, there was a span of 22 bases. The CDR3 sequence is 17 residues long. Per germline, CDR1 KGHSH and CDR2 LQKENI.